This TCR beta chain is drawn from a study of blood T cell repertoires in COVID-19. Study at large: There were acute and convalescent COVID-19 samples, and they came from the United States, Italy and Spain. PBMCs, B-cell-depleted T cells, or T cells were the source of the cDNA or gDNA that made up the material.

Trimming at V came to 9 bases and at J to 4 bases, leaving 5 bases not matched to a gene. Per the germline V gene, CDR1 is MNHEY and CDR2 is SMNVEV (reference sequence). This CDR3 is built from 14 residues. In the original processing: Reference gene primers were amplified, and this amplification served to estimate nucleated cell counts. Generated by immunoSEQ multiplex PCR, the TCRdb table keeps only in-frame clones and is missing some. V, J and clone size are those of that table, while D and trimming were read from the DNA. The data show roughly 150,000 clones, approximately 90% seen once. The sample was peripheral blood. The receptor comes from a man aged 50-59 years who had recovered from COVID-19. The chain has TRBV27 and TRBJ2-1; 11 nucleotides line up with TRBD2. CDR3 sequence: CARGSGGAYNEQFF. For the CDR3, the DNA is TGTGCCAGAGGTAGCGGGGGGGCGTACAATGAGCAGTTCTTC.